This is a list of T cell receptor beta chains from one sample in a study of blood T cell repertoires in COVID-19. Sequenced by immunoSEQ multiplex PCR; TCRdb stores in-frame clones only, minus some. The sample shows roughly 97,000 clones, roughly 86% of them seen only once. The sequencing input was peripheral blood. The source is a human donor in a cohort sampled during active COVID-19. The CDR3 runs from the conserved cysteine through the conserved F or W. D genes are given only for firm matches. Only some rows state a clone size, as once, few, many or a class for expanded clones.

V gene: TRBV4-2
CDR3 length: 16
J gene: TRBJ2-2
D gene: -
clone size: few
CDR3 DNA: TGTGCCAGCAGCCAAGTCCTGGGTAGCGACTCTGGGGAGCTGTTTTTT
CDR3 protein: CASSQVLGSDSGELFF

V gene: TRBV19
CDR3 length: 14
J gene: TRBJ1-1
D gene: TRBD1
clone size: -
CDR3 DNA: TGTGCCAGTAGGGGAACAGGGGAGTCCACTGAAGCTTTCTTT
CDR3 protein: CASRGTGESTEAFF

V gene: TRBV7-2
CDR3 length: 18
J gene: TRBJ1-1
D gene: -
clone size: -
CDR3 DNA: TGTGCCAGCAGCCCCCCCGGCGGGCAGGCTTCGATGAACACTGAAGCTTTCTTT
CDR3 protein: CASSPPGGQASMNTEAFF

V gene: TRBV9
CDR3 length: 17
J gene: TRBJ2-1
D gene: -
clone size: -
CDR3 DNA: TGTGCCAGCAGCCCAGGGGCCCTCTGGACTAGGACTTTTGAGCAGTTCTTC
CDR3 protein: CASSPGALWTRTFEQFF

V gene: TRBV19
CDR3 length: 15
J gene: TRBJ1-4
D gene: TRBD1
clone size: -
CDR3 DNA: TGTGCCAGTAGTCCACGGGACAGAGGAAATGAAAAACTGTTTTTT
CDR3 protein: CASSPRDRGNEKLFF

V gene: TRBV5-4
CDR3 length: 15
J gene: TRBJ2-1
D gene: -
clone size: -
CDR3 DNA: TGTGCCAGCAGCTTTAGCGGAGGCTCCTACAATGAGCAGTTCTTC
CDR3 protein: CASSFSGGSYNEQFF

V gene: TRBV2
CDR3 length: 15
J gene: TRBJ2-4
D gene: TRBD2
clone size: once
CDR3 DNA: TGTGCCAGCAGCCGACTAGCGGGAGCGGAAAACATTCAGTACTTC
CDR3 protein: CASSRLAGAENIQYF

V gene: TRBV28
CDR3 length: 14
J gene: TRBJ1-5
D gene: TRBD1
clone size: -
CDR3 DNA: TGTGCCGGACGGACAGGGGGTGGTAGTCAGCCCCAGCATTTT
CDR3 protein: CAGRTGGGSQPQHF

V gene: TRBV3-1/TRBV3-2
CDR3 length: 16
J gene: TRBJ1-3
D gene: -
clone size: -
CDR3 DNA: TGTGCCAGCAGCCAGGTACAGGGAGCCCCTGGAAACACCATATATTTT
CDR3 protein: CASSQVQGAPGNTIYF

V gene: TRBV12-3/TRBV12-4
CDR3 length: 12
J gene: TRBJ2-5
D gene: TRBD2
clone size: -
CDR3 DNA: TGTGCCAGCAGCCAGGCGGGGGGGACCCAGTACTTC
CDR3 protein: CASSQAGGTQYF

V gene: TRBV5-4
CDR3 length: 13
J gene: TRBJ2-7
D gene: -
clone size: few
CDR3 DNA: TGTGCCAGCAGCTTAGCGACTGCCTACGAGCAGTACTTC
CDR3 protein: CASSLATAYEQYF

V gene: TRBV5-4
CDR3 length: 12
J gene: TRBJ2-7
D gene: -
clone size: few
CDR3 DNA: TGTGCCAGCAGCTTTAATTCCTACGAGCAGTACTTC
CDR3 protein: CASSFNSYEQYF

V gene: TRBV12-3/TRBV12-4
CDR3 length: 13
J gene: TRBJ2-4
D gene: -
clone size: -
CDR3 DNA: TGTGCCACGCGCGGAGGGAGCGGAAACATTCAGTACTTC
CDR3 protein: CATRGGSGNIQYF

V gene: TRBV6-5
CDR3 length: 15
J gene: TRBJ1-1
D gene: -
clone size: -
CDR3 DNA: TGTGCCAGCAGCTTTCTGACAAGGATGAACACTGAAGCTTTCTTT
CDR3 protein: CASSFLTRMNTEAFF

V gene: TRBV5-1
CDR3 length: 13
J gene: TRBJ1-1
D gene: -
clone size: -
CDR3 DNA: TGCGCCAGCAGCTTGGGACCACGAGGGGAAGCTTTCTTT
CDR3 protein: CASSLGPRGEAFF

V gene: TRBV11-2
CDR3 length: 15
J gene: TRBJ2-3
D gene: -
clone size: -
CDR3 DNA: TGTGCCAGCAGCTTTGGGAGGAGGCTCACAGATACGCAGTATTTT
CDR3 protein: CASSFGRRLTDTQYF

V gene: TRBV28
CDR3 length: 18
J gene: TRBJ2-3
D gene: -
clone size: -
CDR3 DNA: TGTGCCAGCACCCTGAGAGTGGTCAGGCAGGCTAGCACAGATACGCAGTATTTT
CDR3 protein: CASTLRVVRQASTDTQYF

V gene: TRBV5-1
CDR3 length: 14
J gene: TRBJ2-5
D gene: TRBD2
clone size: -
CDR3 DNA: TGCGCCAGCAGCCCGGGACTAAACTTTGAGACCCAGTACTTC
CDR3 protein: CASSPGLNFETQYF

V gene: TRBV19
CDR3 length: 14
J gene: TRBJ2-7
D gene: TRBD2
clone size: -
CDR3 DNA: TGTGCCAGTAGTATAAGCGGGAGGATTTACGAGCAGTACTTC
CDR3 protein: CASSISGRIYEQYF

V gene: TRBV29-1
CDR3 length: 12
J gene: TRBJ1-1
D gene: -
clone size: -
CDR3 DNA: TGCAGCGTCGAGCCACAGGGCACTGAAGCTTTCTTT
CDR3 protein: CSVEPQGTEAFF

V gene: TRBV5-1
CDR3 length: 15
J gene: TRBJ2-3
D gene: -
clone size: -
CDR3 DNA: TGCGCCAGCAGCTTGCCCCTACCGGGTTTGGATACGCAGTATTTT
CDR3 protein: CASSLPLPGLDTQYF

V gene: TRBV19
CDR3 length: 13
J gene: TRBJ1-5
D gene: -
clone size: -
CDR3 DNA: TGTGCCAGTAGTATACAGATTAATCAGCCCCAGCATTTT
CDR3 protein: CASSIQINQPQHF

V gene: TRBV4-1
CDR3 length: 17
J gene: TRBJ1-2
D gene: -
clone size: -
CDR3 DNA: TGCGCCAGCAGCCAAGCCCTAAGGGCGGGGGGCGGCTATGGCTACACCTTC
CDR3 protein: CASSQALRAGGGYGYTF

V gene: TRBV5-4
CDR3 length: 15
J gene: TRBJ2-1
D gene: TRBD2
clone size: -
CDR3 DNA: TGTGCCAGCAGCTTGAGGCTAGCGGAAAACAATGAGCAGTTCTTC
CDR3 protein: CASSLRLAENNEQFF

V gene: TRBV29-1
CDR3 length: 13
J gene: TRBJ1-1
D gene: TRBD1
clone size: few
CDR3 DNA: TGCAGCGTACTGACAGGGGAGAACACTGAAGCTTTCTTT
CDR3 protein: CSVLTGENTEAFF

V gene: TRBV5-6
CDR3 length: 17
J gene: TRBJ1-2
D gene: TRBD1
clone size: once
CDR3 DNA: TGTGCCAGCAGCTTAGGGGACAGGGGGATTTATAACTATGGCTACACCTTC
CDR3 protein: CASSLGDRGIYNYGYTF

V gene: TRBV4-2
CDR3 length: 14
J gene: TRBJ1-2
D gene: -
clone size: -
CDR3 DNA: TGTGCCAGCAGCCAAGAGAATAGAAACTATGGCTACACCTTC
CDR3 protein: CASSQENRNYGYTF

V gene: TRBV9
CDR3 length: 13
J gene: TRBJ2-5
D gene: -
clone size: -
CDR3 DNA: TGTGCCAGCAGCGTAGCTCTAGTAGAGACCCAGTACTTC
CDR3 protein: CASSVALVETQYF

V gene: TRBV6-1
CDR3 length: 15
J gene: TRBJ2-1
D gene: TRBD2
clone size: -
CDR3 DNA: TGTGCCAGCAGTGACGAACTAGCGGGAGGTCGGGAGCAGTTCTTC
CDR3 protein: CASSDELAGGREQFF

V gene: TRBV7-2
CDR3 length: 15
J gene: TRBJ1-1
D gene: -
clone size: -
CDR3 DNA: TGTGCCAGCAGCTTAGAGGTAACAGGTAGAACTGAAGCTTTCTTT
CDR3 protein: CASSLEVTGRTEAFF

V gene: TRBV15
CDR3 length: 16
J gene: TRBJ2-5
D gene: TRBD1
clone size: -
CDR3 DNA: TGTGCCACCAGCAGAGCCCGGACAGGGCCCCAGGAGACCCAGTACTTC
CDR3 protein: CATSRARTGPQETQYF

V gene: TRBV2
CDR3 length: 11
J gene: TRBJ1-6
D gene: -
clone size: -
CDR3 DNA: TGTGCCAGCAGTGTGCGTTCACCCCTCCACTTT
CDR3 protein: CASSVRSPLHF

V gene: TRBV28
CDR3 length: 15
J gene: TRBJ1-2
D gene: -
clone size: -
CDR3 DNA: TGTGCCAGCAGACCCCAGGGACTTTCTAACTATGGCTACACCTTC
CDR3 protein: CASRPQGLSNYGYTF

V gene: TRBV7-2
CDR3 length: 14
J gene: TRBJ2-5
D gene: -
clone size: -
CDR3 DNA: TGTGCCAGCAGCCCCATAGCGGTCCAAGAGACCCAGTACTTC
CDR3 protein: CASSPIAVQETQYF

V gene: TRBV7-8
CDR3 length: 16
J gene: TRBJ2-3
D gene: -
clone size: once
CDR3 DNA: TGTGCCAGCAGCTTAGTCTCCGGAGGCAGCACAGATACGCAGTATTTT
CDR3 protein: CASSLVSGGSTDTQYF

V gene: TRBV7-9
CDR3 length: 14
J gene: TRBJ2-2
D gene: TRBD1
clone size: -
CDR3 DNA: TGTGCCAGCAGCCTCACAGGGGTCACCGGGGAGCTGTTTTTT
CDR3 protein: CASSLTGVTGELFF

V gene: TRBV4-1
CDR3 length: 18
J gene: TRBJ1-2
D gene: -
clone size: many
CDR3 DNA: TGCGCCAGCAGCCAAACAACGGACAGAGTGGACCCTAACTATGGCTACACCTTC
CDR3 protein: CASSQTTDRVDPNYGYTF

V gene: TRBV5-1
CDR3 length: 13
J gene: TRBJ1-2
D gene: TRBD1
clone size: -
CDR3 DNA: TGCGCCAGCAGCTCAGCGACAGGGGAAGGCTACACCTTC
CDR3 protein: CASSSATGEGYTF

V gene: TRBV6-6
CDR3 length: 15
J gene: TRBJ1-5
D gene: -
clone size: -
CDR3 DNA: TGTGCCAGCAGTTATTCCTCTATGGGCAATCAGCCCCAGCATTTT
CDR3 protein: CASSYSSMGNQPQHF

V gene: TRBV18
CDR3 length: 15
J gene: TRBJ2-2
D gene: -
clone size: -
CDR3 DNA: TGTGCCAGCTCACTCCCGCCCCAAGGCACCGGGAAGCTGTTTTTT
CDR3 protein: CASSLPPQGTGKLFF

V gene: TRBV5-4
CDR3 length: 13
J gene: TRBJ1-2
D gene: -
clone size: -
CDR3 DNA: TGTGCCAGCAGCCTATGGGGCGGCGATGGCTACACCTTC
CDR3 protein: CASSLWGGDGYTF

V gene: TRBV5-3
CDR3 length: 18
J gene: TRBJ2-2
D gene: TRBD2
clone size: -
CDR3 DNA: TGTGCCAGAAGCAGGGGAGCCGGGACTAGCGGGCACACCGGGGAGCTGTTTTTT
CDR3 protein: CARSRGAGTSGHTGELFF

V gene: TRBV6-6
CDR3 length: 13
J gene: TRBJ2-7
D gene: TRBD1
clone size: -
CDR3 DNA: TGTGCCAGCACAGGGACAGGGAGTTACGAGCAGTACTTC
CDR3 protein: CASTGTGSYEQYF

V gene: TRBV9
CDR3 length: 13
J gene: TRBJ1-6
D gene: -
clone size: -
CDR3 DNA: TGTGCCAGCAGCGCCGGACAGAATTCACCCCTCCACTTT
CDR3 protein: CASSAGQNSPLHF

V gene: TRBV3-1/TRBV3-2
CDR3 length: 14
J gene: TRBJ2-3
D gene: TRBD1
clone size: once
CDR3 DNA: TGTGCCAGCAGCCCGGGGACAGGCACAGATACGCAGTATTTT
CDR3 protein: CASSPGTGTDTQYF

V gene: TRBV5-1
CDR3 length: 16
J gene: TRBJ2-1
D gene: -
clone size: -
CDR3 DNA: TGCGCCAGCAGCTTGGGACCCAGCGGGCAGAACAATGAGCAGTTCTTC
CDR3 protein: CASSLGPSGQNNEQFF

V gene: TRBV25-1
CDR3 length: 16
J gene: TRBJ2-1
D gene: TRBD1
clone size: -
CDR3 DNA: TGTGCCAGCAGTCCCCTTTGGGGACAGCTAACAAATGAGCAGTTCTTC
CDR3 protein: CASSPLWGQLTNEQFF

V gene: TRBV14
CDR3 length: 17
J gene: TRBJ2-2
D gene: TRBD1
clone size: -
CDR3 DNA: TGTGCCAGCAGCCTCCTGGGACAGGGGCCAAACACCGGGGAGCTGTTTTTT
CDR3 protein: CASSLLGQGPNTGELFF

V gene: TRBV24-1
CDR3 length: 13
J gene: TRBJ2-7
D gene: -
clone size: -
CDR3 DNA: TGTGCCACCAGTGGGGCTAGCGACTACGAGCAGTACTTC
CDR3 protein: CATSGASDYEQYF

V gene: TRBV4-3
CDR3 length: 13
J gene: TRBJ2-7
D gene: TRBD2
clone size: -
CDR3 DNA: TGCGTCAGCAGCCAGGGTAGCGGGAGTGAGCAGTACTTC
CDR3 protein: CVSSQGSGSEQYF

V gene: TRBV4-1
CDR3 length: 14
J gene: TRBJ2-7
D gene: -
clone size: -
CDR3 DNA: TGCGCCAGCAGCCAACAGACAGGCCCCTACGAGCAGTACTTC
CDR3 protein: CASSQQTGPYEQYF

V gene: TRBV29-1
CDR3 length: 12
J gene: TRBJ2-3
D gene: TRBD2
clone size: -
CDR3 DNA: TGCAGCCTCACCAGCGGGAGCGATACGCAGTATTTT
CDR3 protein: CSLTSGSDTQYF

V gene: TRBV28
CDR3 length: 16
J gene: TRBJ1-5
D gene: -
clone size: -
CDR3 DNA: TGTGCCAGCAGCGGCGTTTGGGCAGTTAGCAATCAGCCCCAGCATTTT
CDR3 protein: CASSGVWAVSNQPQHF

V gene: TRBV6-4
CDR3 length: 16
J gene: TRBJ2-1
D gene: TRBD2
clone size: -
CDR3 DNA: TGTGCCAGCAGTGACTCACCTAGCGGATACGACAATGAGCAGTTCTTC
CDR3 protein: CASSDSPSGYDNEQFF

V gene: TRBV5-1
CDR3 length: 15
J gene: TRBJ1-1
D gene: -
clone size: once
CDR3 DNA: TGCGCCAGCAGCTTTTCATCCCGACTTGAAACTGAAGCTTTCTTT
CDR3 protein: CASSFSSRLETEAFF

V gene: TRBV9
CDR3 length: 15
J gene: TRBJ2-2
D gene: -
clone size: -
CDR3 DNA: TGTGCCAGCAGACCCTCTTTGAGTTACACCGGGGAGCTGTTTTTT
CDR3 protein: CASRPSLSYTGELFF

V gene: TRBV5-1
CDR3 length: 15
J gene: TRBJ2-5
D gene: -
clone size: -
CDR3 DNA: TGCGCCAGCAGCGTACAGGAATCGTACCAAGAGACCCAGTACTTC
CDR3 protein: CASSVQESYQETQYF

V gene: TRBV21-1
CDR3 length: 18
J gene: TRBJ2-5
D gene: -
clone size: -
CDR3 DNA: TGTGCCAGCAGCAAACTGGGGCTAGCGGGGATTAGCGGGGAGACCCAGTACTTC
CDR3 protein: CASSKLGLAGISGETQYF

V gene: TRBV6-5
CDR3 length: 12
J gene: TRBJ1-1
D gene: -
clone size: -
CDR3 DNA: TGTGCCAGCAGATTGGCGGACACTGAAGCTTTCTTT
CDR3 protein: CASRLADTEAFF